This T cell receptor (beta chain) appears in the sequencing data of a study of spatial heterogeneity in lung cancer. The time point denotes: sample taken at primary tumor resection. TCRdb re-called the 5' RACE reads through MiXCR, storing one row per CDR3 protein. Of roughly 40,000 distinct CDR3 sequences listed, 6.5% to 7% are singletons. Germline V gene data show CDR1 as SGHTA and CDR2 as FQGNSA. The CDR3 totals 14 residues. Germline trimming cut 8 bases from V and 5 bases from J; bases unmatched to any gene: 11. The rearrangement uses TRBV7-2 and TRBJ2-5; 7 bases fit TRBD1. The sequence came from a female donor with early-stage non-small cell lung cancer. The sample in question was PBMCs, obtained at surgery. The CDR3 loop reads CASSEGTAAETQYF. The DNA for the CDR3 is TGTGCCAGCTCAGAGGGGACAGCGGCTGAGACCCAGTACTTC.